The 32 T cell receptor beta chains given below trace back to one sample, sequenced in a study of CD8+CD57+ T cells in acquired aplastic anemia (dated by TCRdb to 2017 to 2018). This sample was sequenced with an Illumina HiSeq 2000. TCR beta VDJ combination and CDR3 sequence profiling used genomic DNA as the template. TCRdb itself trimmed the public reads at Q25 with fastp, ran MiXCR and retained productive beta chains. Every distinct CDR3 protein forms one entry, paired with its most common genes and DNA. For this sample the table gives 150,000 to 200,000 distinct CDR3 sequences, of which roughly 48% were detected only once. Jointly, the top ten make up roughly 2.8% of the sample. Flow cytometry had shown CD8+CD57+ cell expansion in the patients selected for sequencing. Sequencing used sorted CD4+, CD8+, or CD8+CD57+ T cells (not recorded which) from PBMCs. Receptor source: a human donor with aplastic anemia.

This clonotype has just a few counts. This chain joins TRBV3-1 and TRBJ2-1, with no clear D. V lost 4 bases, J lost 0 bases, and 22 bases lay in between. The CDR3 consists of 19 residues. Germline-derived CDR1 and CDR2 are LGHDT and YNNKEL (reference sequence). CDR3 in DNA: TGTGCCAGCAGCCCAAGGAGAACACGCCATAGTCCCTCCTACAATGAGCAGTTCTTC. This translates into CASSPRRTRHSPSYNEQFF.

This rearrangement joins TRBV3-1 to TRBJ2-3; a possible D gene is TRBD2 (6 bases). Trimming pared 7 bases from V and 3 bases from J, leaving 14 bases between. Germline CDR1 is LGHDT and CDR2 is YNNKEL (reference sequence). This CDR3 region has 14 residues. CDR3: CASTPGVGTDTQYF. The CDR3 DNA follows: TGTGCCAGCACCCCGGGGGTGGGAACAGATACGCAGTATTTT.

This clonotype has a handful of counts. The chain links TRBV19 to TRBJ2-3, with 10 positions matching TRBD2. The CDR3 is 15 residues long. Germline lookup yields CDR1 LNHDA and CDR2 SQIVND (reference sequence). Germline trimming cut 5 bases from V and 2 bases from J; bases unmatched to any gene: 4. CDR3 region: CASSALAGPTDTQYF. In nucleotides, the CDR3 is TGTGCCAGTAGTGCACTAGCGGGACCCACAGATACGCAGTATTTT.

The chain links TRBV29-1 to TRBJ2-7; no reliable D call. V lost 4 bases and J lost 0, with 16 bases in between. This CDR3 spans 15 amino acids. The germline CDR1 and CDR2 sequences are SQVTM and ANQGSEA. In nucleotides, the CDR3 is TGCAGCGTTGTAGAGGTACCTGGGTCCTCCTACGAGCAGTACTTC. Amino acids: CSVVEVPGSSYEQYF.

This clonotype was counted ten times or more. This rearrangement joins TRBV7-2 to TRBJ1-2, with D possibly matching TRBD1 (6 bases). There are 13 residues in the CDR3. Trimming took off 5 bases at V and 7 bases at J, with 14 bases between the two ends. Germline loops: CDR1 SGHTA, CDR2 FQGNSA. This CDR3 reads CASSRGGGSGYTF. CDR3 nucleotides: TGTGCCAGCAGCCGGGGGGGGGGCAGTGGCTACACCTTC.

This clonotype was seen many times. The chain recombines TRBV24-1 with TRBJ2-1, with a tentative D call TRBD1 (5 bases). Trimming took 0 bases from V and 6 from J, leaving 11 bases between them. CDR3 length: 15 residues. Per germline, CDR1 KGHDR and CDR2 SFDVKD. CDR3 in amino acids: CATSDLRRVGNEQFF. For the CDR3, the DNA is TGTGCCACCAGTGATTTGCGCAGGGTCGGCAATGAGCAGTTCTTC.

The chain's CDR3 is CAISGSRGNYGYTF. The CDR3 nucleotides are TGTGCCATCAGTGGCTCTCGGGGGAACTATGGCTACACCTTC. J is TRBJ1-2 and V is TRBV10-3; weak D call: TRBD1 (5 bases). CDR1 and CDR2 (germline): ENHRY, SYGVKD. The CDR3 consists of 14 residues. V lost 4 bases, J lost 2 bases, and 11 bases lay in between.

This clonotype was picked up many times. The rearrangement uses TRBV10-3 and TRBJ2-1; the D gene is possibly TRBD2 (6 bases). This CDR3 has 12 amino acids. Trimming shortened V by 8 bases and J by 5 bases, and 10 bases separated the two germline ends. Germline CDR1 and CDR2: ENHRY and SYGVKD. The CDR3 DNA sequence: TGTGCCATCGGGGGACTGGACAATGAGCAGTTCTTC. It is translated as CAIGGLDNEQFF.

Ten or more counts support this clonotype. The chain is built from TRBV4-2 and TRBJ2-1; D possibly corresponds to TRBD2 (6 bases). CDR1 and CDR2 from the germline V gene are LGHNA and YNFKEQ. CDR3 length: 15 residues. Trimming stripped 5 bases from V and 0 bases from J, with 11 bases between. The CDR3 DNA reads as TGTGCCAGCAGCAGGGACTTGAGCTCCTACAATGAGCAGTTCTTC. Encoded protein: CASSRDLSSYNEQFF.

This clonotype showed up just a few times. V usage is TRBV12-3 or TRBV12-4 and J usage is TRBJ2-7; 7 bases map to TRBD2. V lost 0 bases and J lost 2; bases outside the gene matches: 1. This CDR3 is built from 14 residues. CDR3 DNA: TGTGCCAGCAGTTTAGCGGGAGGGACCTACGAGCAGTACTTC. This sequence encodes CASSLAGGTYEQYF.

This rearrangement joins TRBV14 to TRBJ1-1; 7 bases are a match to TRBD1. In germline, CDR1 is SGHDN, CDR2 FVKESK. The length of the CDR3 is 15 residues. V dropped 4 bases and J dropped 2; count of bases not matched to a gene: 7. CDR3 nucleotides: TGTGCCAGCAGCCCCCTCGGGACAGTCAACACTGAAGCTTTCTTT. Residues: CASSPLGTVNTEAFF.

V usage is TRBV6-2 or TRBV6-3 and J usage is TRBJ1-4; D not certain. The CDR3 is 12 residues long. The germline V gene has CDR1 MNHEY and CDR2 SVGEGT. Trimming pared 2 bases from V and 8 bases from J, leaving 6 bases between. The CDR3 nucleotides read TGTGCCAGCAGTTACGGAGGGGAAAAACTGTTTTTT. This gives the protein CASSYGGEKLFF.

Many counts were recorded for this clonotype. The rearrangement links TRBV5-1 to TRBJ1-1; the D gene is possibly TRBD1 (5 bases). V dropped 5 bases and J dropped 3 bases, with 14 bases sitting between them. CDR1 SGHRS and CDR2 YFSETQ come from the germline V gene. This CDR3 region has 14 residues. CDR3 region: CASSDSPTDTEAFF. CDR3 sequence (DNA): TGCGCCAGCAGTGACAGTCCCACGGACACTGAAGCTTTCTTT.

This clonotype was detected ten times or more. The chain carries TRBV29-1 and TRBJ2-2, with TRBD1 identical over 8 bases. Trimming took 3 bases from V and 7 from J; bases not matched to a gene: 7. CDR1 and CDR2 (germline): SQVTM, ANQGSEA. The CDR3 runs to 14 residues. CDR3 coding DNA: TGCAGCGTTGATGTCAGGGGGCAGAACGGGGAGCTGTTTTTT. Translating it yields CSVDVRGQNGELFF.

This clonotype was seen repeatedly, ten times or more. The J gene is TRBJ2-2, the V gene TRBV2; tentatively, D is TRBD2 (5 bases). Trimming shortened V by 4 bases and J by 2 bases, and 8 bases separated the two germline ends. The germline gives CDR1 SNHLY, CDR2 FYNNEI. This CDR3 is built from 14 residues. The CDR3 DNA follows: TGTGCCAGCAGTGGTAGCGAAAACACCGGGGAGCTGTTTTTT. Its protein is CASSGSENTGELFF.

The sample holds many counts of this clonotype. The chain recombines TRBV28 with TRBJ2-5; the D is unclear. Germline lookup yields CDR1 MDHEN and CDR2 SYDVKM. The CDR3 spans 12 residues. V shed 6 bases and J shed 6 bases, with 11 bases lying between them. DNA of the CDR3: TGTGCCAGCAGCATTGAGACGCAGACCCAGTACTTC. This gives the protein CASSIETQTQYF.

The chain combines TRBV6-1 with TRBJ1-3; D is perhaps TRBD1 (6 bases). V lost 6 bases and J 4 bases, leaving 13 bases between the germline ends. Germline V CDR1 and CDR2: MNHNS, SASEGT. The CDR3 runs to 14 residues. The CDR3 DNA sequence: TGTGCCAGCAGCGCAGGGGTCCCCGGAAACACCATATATTTT. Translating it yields CASSAGVPGNTIYF.

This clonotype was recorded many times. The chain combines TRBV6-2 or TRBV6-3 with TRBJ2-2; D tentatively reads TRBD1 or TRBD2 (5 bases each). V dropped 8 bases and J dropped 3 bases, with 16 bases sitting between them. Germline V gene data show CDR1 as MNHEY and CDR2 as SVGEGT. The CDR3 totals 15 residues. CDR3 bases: TGTGCCAGCCGGAGCAGGGTGGGACACACCGGGGAGCTGTTTTTT. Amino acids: CASRSRVGHTGELFF.

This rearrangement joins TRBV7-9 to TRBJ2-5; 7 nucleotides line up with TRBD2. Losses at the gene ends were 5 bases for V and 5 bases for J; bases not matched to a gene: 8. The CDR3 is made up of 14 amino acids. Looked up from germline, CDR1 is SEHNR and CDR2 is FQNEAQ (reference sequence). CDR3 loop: CASSPGGLLETQYF. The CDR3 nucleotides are TGTGCCAGCAGCCCCGGGGGGTTATTGGAGACCCAGTACTTC.

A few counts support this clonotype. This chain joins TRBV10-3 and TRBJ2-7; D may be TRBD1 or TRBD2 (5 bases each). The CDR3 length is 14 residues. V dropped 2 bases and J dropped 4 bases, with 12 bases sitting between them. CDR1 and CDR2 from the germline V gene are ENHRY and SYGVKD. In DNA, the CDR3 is TGTGCCATCAGTGAGCCGGGACGGCTTTACGAGCAGTACTTC. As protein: CAISEPGRLYEQYF.

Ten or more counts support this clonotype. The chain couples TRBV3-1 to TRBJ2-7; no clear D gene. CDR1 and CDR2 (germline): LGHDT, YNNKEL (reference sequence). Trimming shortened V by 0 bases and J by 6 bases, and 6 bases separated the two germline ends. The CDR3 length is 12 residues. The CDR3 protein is CASSQDEFEQYF. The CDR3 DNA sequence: TGTGCCAGCAGCCAAGATGAATTCGAGCAGTACTTC.

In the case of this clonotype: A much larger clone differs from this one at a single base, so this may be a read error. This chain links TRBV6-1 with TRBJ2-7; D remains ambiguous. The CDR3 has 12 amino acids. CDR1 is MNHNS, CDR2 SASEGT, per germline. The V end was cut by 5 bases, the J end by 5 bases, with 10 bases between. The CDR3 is CASSKNQDEQYF. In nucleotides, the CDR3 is TGTGCCAGCAGTAAAAACCAGGACGAGCAGTACTTC.

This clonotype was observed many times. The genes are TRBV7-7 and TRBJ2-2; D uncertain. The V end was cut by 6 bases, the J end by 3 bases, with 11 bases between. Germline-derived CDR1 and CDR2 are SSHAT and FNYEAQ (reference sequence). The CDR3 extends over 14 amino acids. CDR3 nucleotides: TGTGCCAGCAGTTCGGTGGGGTACACCGGGGAGCTGTTTTTT. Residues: CASSSVGYTGELFF. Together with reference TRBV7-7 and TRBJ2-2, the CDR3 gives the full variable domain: GAGVSQSPRYKVTKRGQDVTLRCDPISSHATLYWYQQALGQGPEFLTYFNYEAQPDKSGLPSDRFSAERPEGSISTLTIQRTEQRDSAMYRCASSSVGYTGELFFGEGSRLTVL.

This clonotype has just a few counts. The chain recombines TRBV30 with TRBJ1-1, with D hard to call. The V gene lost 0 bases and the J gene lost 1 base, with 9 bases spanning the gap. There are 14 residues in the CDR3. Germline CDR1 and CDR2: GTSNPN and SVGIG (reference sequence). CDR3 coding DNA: TGTGCCTGGAGTGTTGGCATGGGGAACACTGAAGCTTTCTTT. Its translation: CAWSVGMGNTEAFF.

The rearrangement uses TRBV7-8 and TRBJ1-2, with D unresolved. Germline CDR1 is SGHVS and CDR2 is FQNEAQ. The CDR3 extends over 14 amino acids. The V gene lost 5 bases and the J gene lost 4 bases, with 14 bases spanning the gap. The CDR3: CASSRRKGSYGYTF. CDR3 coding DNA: TGTGCCAGCAGCCGGCGGAAGGGCTCCTATGGCTACACCTTC.

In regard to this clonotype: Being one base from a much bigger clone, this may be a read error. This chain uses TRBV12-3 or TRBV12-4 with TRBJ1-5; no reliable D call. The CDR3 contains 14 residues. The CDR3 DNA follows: TGTGCCATCAGTTTATCCTCCGGGGATCAGCCCCAGCATTTT. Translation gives CAISLSSGDQPQHF.

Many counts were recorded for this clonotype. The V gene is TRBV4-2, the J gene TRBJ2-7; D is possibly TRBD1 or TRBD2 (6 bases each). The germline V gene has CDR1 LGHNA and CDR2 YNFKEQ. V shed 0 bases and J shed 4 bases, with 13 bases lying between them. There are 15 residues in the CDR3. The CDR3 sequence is CASSQEGGSRYEQYF. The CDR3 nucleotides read TGTGCCAGCAGCCAAGAAGGGGGGAGCAGGTACGAGCAGTACTTC.

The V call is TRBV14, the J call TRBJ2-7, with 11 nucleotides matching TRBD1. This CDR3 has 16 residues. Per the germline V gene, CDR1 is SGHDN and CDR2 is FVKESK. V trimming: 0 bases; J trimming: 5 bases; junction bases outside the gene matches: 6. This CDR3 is CASSQDPGQGVHEQYF. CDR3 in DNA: TGTGCCAGCAGCCAAGACCCGGGACAGGGGGTCCACGAGCAGTACTTC.

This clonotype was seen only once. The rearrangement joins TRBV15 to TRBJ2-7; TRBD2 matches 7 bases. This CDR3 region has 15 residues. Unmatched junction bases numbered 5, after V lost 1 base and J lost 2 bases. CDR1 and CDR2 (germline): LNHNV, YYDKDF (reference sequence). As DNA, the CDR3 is TGTGCCACCAGCAGAGGGGGAGGGGAGGCCTACGAGCAGTACTTC. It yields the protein CATSRGGGEAYEQYF. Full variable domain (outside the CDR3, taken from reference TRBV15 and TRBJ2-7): DAMVIQNPRYQVTQFGKPVTLSCSQTLNHNVMYWYQQKSSQAPKLLFHYYDKDFNNEADTPDNFQSRRPNTSFCFLDIRSPGLGDTAMYLCATSRGGGEAYEQYFGPGTRLTVT.

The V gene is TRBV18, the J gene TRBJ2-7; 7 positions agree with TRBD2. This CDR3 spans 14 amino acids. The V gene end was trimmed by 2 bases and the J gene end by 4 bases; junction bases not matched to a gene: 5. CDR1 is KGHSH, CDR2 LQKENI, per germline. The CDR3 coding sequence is TGTGCCAGCTCACCAGGGAGGGGATTGTACGAGCAGTACTTC. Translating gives CASSPGRGLYEQYF.

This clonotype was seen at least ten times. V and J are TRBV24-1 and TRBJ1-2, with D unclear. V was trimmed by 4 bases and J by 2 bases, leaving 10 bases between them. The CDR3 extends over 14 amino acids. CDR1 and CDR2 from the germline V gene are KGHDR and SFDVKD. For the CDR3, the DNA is TGTGCCACCAGTGACCCCTCCGGGAACTATGGCTACACCTTC. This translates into CATSDPSGNYGYTF.

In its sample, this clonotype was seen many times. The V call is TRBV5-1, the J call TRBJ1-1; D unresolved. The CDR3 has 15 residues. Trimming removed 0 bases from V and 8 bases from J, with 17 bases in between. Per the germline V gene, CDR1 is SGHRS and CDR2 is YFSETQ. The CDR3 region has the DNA TGCGCCAGCAGCTTGGTAGGCGGGGTAAGATTAGAAGCTTTCTTT. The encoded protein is CASSLVGGVRLEAFF.